This T cell receptor (beta chain) was observed in a study of shared clonotypes between healthy human individuals. Study conclusions and caveats: Clonotype sharing across donors was expected to vary with sequencing depth.

CDR1 SGHRS and CDR2 YFSETQ come from the germline V gene. J was trimmed by 0 bases and V by 5 bases; bases with no gene match: 2. The CDR3 covers 17 residues. To note about this clone: Antigen unknown.

TCRdb's table, derived via immunoSEQ multiplex PCR, lists solely in-frame clones and lacks some. The sample has about a million clones, roughly 80% seen once. The chain has TRBV5-1 and TRBJ2-2; 15 bases line up with TRBD2. Material for sequencing was memory CD4+ T cells from PBMCs. Subset reported: CD45RA-negative fraction. This receptor was identified in a man in his late teens or twenties in good health. Some clones in this sample may be carry-over from other donors' samples. The CDR3 reads CASRRTSGRANTGELFF. The CDR3 DNA sequence: TGCGCCAGCAGGCGGACTAGCGGGAGGGCGAACACCGGGGAGCTGTTTTTT. Looking up the rest from reference TRBV5-1 and TRBJ2-2 gives the full variable domain: KAGVTQTPRYLIKTRGQQVTLSCSPISGHRSVSWYQQTPGQGLQFLFEYFSETQRNKGNFPGRFSGRQFSNSRSEMNVSTLELGDSALYLCASRRTSGRANTGELFFGEGSRLTVL.